The 14 T cell receptor beta chains reported below all come from one sample, sequenced in a study of control samples from healthy donors and cancer patients. The method was immunoSEQ multiplex PCR; TCRdb's version includes in-frame clones alone and lacks a portion of them. Of 75,000 to 100,000 clones listed, approximately 86% are singletons. Sequenced material: blood. The receptors were sampled from a woman aged 45-65 years in good health.

The chain employs TRBV4-1 and TRBJ2-2, with D perhaps given as TRBD1 or TRBD2 (6 bases each). This CDR3 region has 17 residues. The V and J ends lost 0 bases and 3 bases respectively, with 14 bases between them. Germline CDR1 MGHRA, CDR2 YSYEKL. The DNA of the CDR3 is TGCGCCAGCAGCCAAGATCCGGCCGGGGGCGACACCGGGGAGCTGTTTTTT. Its protein product is CASSQDPAGGDTGELFF.

The chain couples TRBV4-1 to TRBJ2-3; 8 nucleotides align to TRBD2. The CDR3 sequence is 16 residues long. Germline trimming cut 4 bases from V and 6 bases from J; bases unmatched to any gene: 12. Per the germline V gene, CDR1 is MGHRA and CDR2 is YSYEKL. CDR3 DNA: TGCGCCAGCAGCCTCCGAAGCGGGAGTATAACGGATACGCAGTATTTT. As protein: CASSLRSGSITDTQYF.

The rearrangement uses TRBV5-5 and TRBJ2-5, with 15 bases that match TRBD2. V shed 3 bases and J 2 bases; nucleotides not matched to a gene: 2. There are 16 residues in the CDR3. From germline, CDR1 is SGHKS and CDR2 YYEKEE (reference sequence). CDR3 nucleotide sequence: TGTGCCAGCAGCTCCGGACTAGCGGGGGGGCAAGAGACCCAGTACTTC. It codes for CASSSGLAGGQETQYF.

This CDR3 is CASSPRLAGVGDTQYF. The CDR3 bases are TGTGCCAGCAGCCCCCGACTAGCGGGAGTAGGAGATACGCAGTATTTT. This chain links TRBV7-6 with TRBJ2-3; 12 bases fit TRBD2. The V and J ends lost 5 bases and 5 bases, in that order; junction bases with no gene match: 8. CDR3 length equals 16 residues. Germline V lookup: CDR1 SGHVS, CDR2 FNYEAQ.

The chain has TRBV7-3 and TRBJ2-1; 7 bases agree with TRBD2. Germline values: CDR1 SGHTA, CDR2 FQGTGA. This CDR3 has 15 residues. V was clipped by 6 bases and J by 3 bases; unmatched bases: 8. CDR3 region: CASSSSGLNYNEQFF. The CDR3 nucleotides read TGTGCCAGCAGTTCATCGGGACTAAACTACAATGAGCAGTTCTTC.

The table lists this clone with a few counts. The chain carries TRBV15 and TRBJ2-1; 7 nucleotides align to TRBD2. CDR1 LNHNV and CDR2 YYDKDF come from the germline V gene (reference sequence). After removal of 2 bases from V and 6 bases from J, the junction contained 10 bases not matched to a gene. This CDR3 comprises 16 residues. This CDR3 is CATSRQAGSTSNEQFF. The CDR3 nucleotides read TGTGCCACCAGCAGACAAGCGGGATCAACTAGCAATGAGCAGTTCTTC.

This chain connects TRBV3-1 (or the pseudogene TRBV3-2) to TRBJ2-3; tentatively, D is TRBD2 (6 bases). Germline loops: CDR1 LGHDT, CDR2 YNNKEL (reference sequence). This CDR3 comprises 17 residues. Trimming took off 1 base at V and 1 base at J, with 15 bases between the two ends. The CDR3 DNA reads as TGTGCCAGCAGCCAAGTTTACGTGGGCGGGGGCACAGATACGCAGTATTTT. Protein: CASSQVYVGGGTDTQYF.

The chain employs TRBV6-2 or TRBV6-3 and TRBJ1-1, with TRBD1 as a possible D gene (6 bases). The V gene's germline CDR1 is MNHEY and CDR2 SVGEGT. With 6 bases removed from V and 5 bases from J, the gap between germline ends came to 16 bases. This CDR3 comprises 14 residues. Here the CDR3 reads CASSPIGGGTEAFF. CDR3 nucleotide sequence: TGTGCCAGCAGCCCAATTGGAGGGGGGACTGAAGCTTTCTTT.

V gene TRBV9 combines with J gene TRBJ2-3; TRBD2 agrees at 11 bases. The CDR3 extends over 15 amino acids. V was pared by 3 bases and J by 7 bases, with 7 bases of the junction left unmatched. The germline V gene encodes CDR1 SGDLS and CDR2 YYNGEE. The CDR3: CASSALGLAANTQYF. The CDR3 nucleotides are TGTGCCAGCAGCGCGTTGGGACTAGCGGCCAATACGCAGTATTTT.

This rearrangement joins TRBV28 to TRBJ2-7, with 8 bases lining up with TRBD1. CDR3 length: 12 residues. The ends lost 11 bases at V and 0 bases at J; junction bases unmatched: 3. From germline, CDR1 is MDHEN and CDR2 SYDVKM. CDR3 protein: CAGQGDSYEQYF. In nucleotides, the CDR3 is TGTGCCGGACAGGGTGACTCCTACGAGCAGTACTTC.

The chain uses TRBV11-2 and TRBJ1-2; D may be TRBD1 (6 bases). The CDR3 extends over 16 amino acids. Between the trimmed V and J ends, which lost 4 bases and 3 bases, there was a span of 18 bases. The V gene's germline CDR1 is SGHAT and CDR2 FQNNGV. In DNA form, the CDR3 reads TGTGCCAGCAGCTCCGCCCCGGACAGCGCCTACTATGGCTACACCTTC. As protein: CASSSAPDSAYYGYTF.

V usage is TRBV3-1 (or the pseudogene TRBV3-2) and J usage is TRBJ2-2; D not resolved. CDR3 length: 15 amino acids. Germline V gene sequence: CDR1 LGHDT, CDR2 YNNKEL (reference sequence). The V gene lost 0 bases and the J gene lost 6 bases, with 11 bases spanning the gap. CDR3 loop: CASSQDPGRAGELFF. The DNA for the CDR3 is TGTGCCAGCAGCCAAGATCCAGGCCGGGCCGGGGAGCTGTTTTTT.

The J gene is TRBJ2-3, the V gene TRBV4-3; perhaps TRBD2 as D (6 bases). Germline V CDR1 and CDR2: LGHNA, YSLEER. The length of the CDR3 is 14 residues. V lost 0 bases, J lost 7 bases, and 11 bases lay in between. The DNA of the CDR3 is TGCGCCAGCAGCCAAGATCGGGGACTGTATACGCAGTATTTT. Protein: CASSQDRGLYTQYF.

The sample holds one count of this clone. The V and J genes are TRBV19 and TRBJ2-2; no definite D call. Germline-derived CDR1 and CDR2 are LNHDA and SQIVND (reference sequence). The V and J ends lost 10 bases and 5 bases respectively, with 17 bases between them. CDR3 length: 14 residues. For the CDR3, the DNA is TGTGCCACCGAAGGAAGGGATCTGACCGGGGAGCTGTTTTTT. This encodes CATEGRDLTGELFF.